This is a list of T cell receptor beta chains from one sample in a study of memory CD4+ T cells and cytomegalovirus serostatus. The method was immunoSEQ multiplex PCR; TCRdb's version includes in-frame clones alone and lacks a portion of them. The table records tens of thousands of clones, around three quarters of them present only once. The sample was memory CD4+ T cells from blood. Receptors were obtained from an adult in good health and CMV-seronegative. Both conserved end residues are part of each CDR3. A D gene is named only where the DNA matches it firmly. The listing skips clone size in some rows; elsewhere it reads once, few, many or a size class.

j_gene: TRBJ2-2; d_gene: TRBD2; v_gene: TRBV19; abundance: .; CDR3nt: TGTGCCGGACGACTAGCGGGAGATACCGGGGAGCTGTTTTTT; CDR3aa: CAGRLAGDTGELFF
j_gene: TRBJ1-3; d_gene: TRBD1; v_gene: TRBV18; abundance: .; CDR3nt: TGTGCCAGCTCCCTTGCGACAGGGGATGGAAACACCATATATTTT; CDR3aa: CASSLATGDGNTIYF
j_gene: TRBJ1-3; d_gene: .; v_gene: TRBV7-2; abundance: .; CDR3nt: TGTGCCAGCAGCTTAGCGGCGGCAGTCCGAAACACCATATATTTT; CDR3aa: CASSLAAAVRNTIYF
j_gene: TRBJ1-1; d_gene: TRBD1; v_gene: TRBV18; abundance: .; CDR3nt: TGTGCCAGCTCACCAGGGACAGGGGGCACCGTGAACACTGAAGCTTTCTTT; CDR3aa: CASSPGTGGTVNTEAFF
j_gene: TRBJ1-1; d_gene: .; v_gene: TRBV30; abundance: few; CDR3nt: TGTGCCTGGAGTGTACCATTTTGGGGCGGCGACACTGAAGCTTTCTTT; CDR3aa: CAWSVPFWGGDTEAFF
j_gene: TRBJ1-1; d_gene: TRBD1; v_gene: TRBV6-6; abundance: .; CDR3nt: TGTGCCAGCAGTACGGGACAGCCTAACACTGAAGCTTTCTTT; CDR3aa: CASSTGQPNTEAFF
j_gene: TRBJ1-3; d_gene: TRBD1; v_gene: TRBV6-1; abundance: .; CDR3nt: TGTGCCAGCAGTGGGGGACAGGTTAACTCTGGAAACACCATATATTTT; CDR3aa: CASSGGQVNSGNTIYF
j_gene: TRBJ1-2; d_gene: TRBD1; v_gene: TRBV6-1; abundance: .; CDR3nt: TGTGCCAGCAGTATCCGGGACAGTGGTTATGGCTACACCTTC; CDR3aa: CASSIRDSGYGYTF
j_gene: TRBJ2-5; d_gene: .; v_gene: TRBV2; abundance: .; CDR3nt: TGTGCCAGCAGTGGCCAGGGTGGTGAGACCCAGTACTTC; CDR3aa: CASSGQGGETQYF
j_gene: TRBJ2-5; d_gene: .; v_gene: TRBV5-1; abundance: .; CDR3nt: TGCGCCAGCAGCTTTGACAGTCAGGGGCGGACCCAGTACTTC; CDR3aa: CASSFDSQGRTQYF
j_gene: TRBJ1-5; d_gene: .; v_gene: TRBV2; abundance: .; CDR3nt: TGTGCCAGCAGTGAAATCGGCAATCAGCCCCAGCATTTT; CDR3aa: CASSEIGNQPQHF
j_gene: TRBJ1-1; d_gene: .; v_gene: TRBV2; abundance: once; CDR3nt: TGTGCCAGCAGTGCCATACAGGGAGGGGGCACTGAAGCTTTCTTT; CDR3aa: CASSAIQGGGTEAFF
j_gene: TRBJ1-1; d_gene: .; v_gene: TRBV6-6; abundance: .; CDR3nt: TGTGCCAGCAGTTACGCGAACACTGAAGCTTTCTTT; CDR3aa: CASSYANTEAFF
j_gene: TRBJ1-3; d_gene: .; v_gene: TRBV19; abundance: .; CDR3nt: TGTGCCAGTCGGAATTCCTTCAGGGGCATTGGAAACACCATATATTTT; CDR3aa: CASRNSFRGIGNTIYF
j_gene: TRBJ1-4; d_gene: TRBD1; v_gene: TRBV18; abundance: .; CDR3nt: TGTGCCAGCTCACGGGGACAGGGAGGTGAAAAACTGTTTTTT; CDR3aa: CASSRGQGGEKLFF
j_gene: TRBJ1-1; d_gene: .; v_gene: TRBV18; abundance: .; CDR3nt: TGTGCCAGCTCACCTCCGGGGGGGGGCACTGAAGCTTTCTTT; CDR3aa: CASSPPGGGTEAFF
j_gene: TRBJ2-1; d_gene: .; v_gene: TRBV18; abundance: .; CDR3nt: TGTGCCAGCTCACCACAATCGACCAGCTCCTACAATGAGCAGTTCTTC; CDR3aa: CASSPQSTSSYNEQFF
j_gene: TRBJ1-1; d_gene: .; v_gene: TRBV5-6; abundance: .; CDR3nt: TGTGCCAGCAGAGGATCCCCGGGACGCTCAGGTACTTTCTTT; CDR3aa: CASRGSPGRSGTFF
j_gene: TRBJ2-6; d_gene: .; v_gene: TRBV6-1; abundance: .; CDR3nt: TGTGCCAGCAGTGTAGGACGACTTGGGGCCAACGTCCTGACTTTC; CDR3aa: CASSVGRLGANVLTF
j_gene: TRBJ2-3; d_gene: .; v_gene: TRBV5-4; abundance: .; CDR3nt: TGTGCCAGCAGCTTGGCCCGGGATACGCAGTATTTT; CDR3aa: CASSLARDTQYF
j_gene: TRBJ2-2; d_gene: TRBD1; v_gene: TRBV6-1; abundance: few; CDR3nt: TGTGCCAGCAGTGCCGGACAGGTGAACACCGGGGAGCTGTTTTTT; CDR3aa: CASSAGQVNTGELFF
j_gene: TRBJ1-2; d_gene: .; v_gene: TRBV5-1; abundance: few; CDR3nt: TGCGCCAGCAGCGGAGGGACATCTAAACATTATGGCTACACCTTC; CDR3aa: CASSGGTSKHYGYTF
j_gene: TRBJ2-1; d_gene: TRBD2; v_gene: TRBV19; abundance: .; CDR3nt: TGTGCCAGTAGTCTGACTAGCGGGAGGAAGGGTGAGCAGTTCTTC; CDR3aa: CASSLTSGRKGEQFF
j_gene: TRBJ1-3; d_gene: .; v_gene: TRBV30; abundance: few; CDR3nt: TGTGCCTGGAGTCGAGGCCTTCGCGGAAACACCATATATTTT; CDR3aa: CAWSRGLRGNTIYF
j_gene: TRBJ2-1; d_gene: .; v_gene: TRBV7-8; abundance: .; CDR3nt: TGTGCCAGCAGCTTTGCCTCAGAGCAGTTCTTC; CDR3aa: CASSFASEQFF
j_gene: TRBJ1-4; d_gene: .; v_gene: TRBV4-2; abundance: few; CDR3nt: TGTGCCAGCAGCCAAGGGAACAGGCGAGGGCATAATGAAAAACTGTTTTTT; CDR3aa: CASSQGNRRGHNEKLFF
j_gene: TRBJ2-7; d_gene: .; v_gene: TRBV25-1; abundance: .; CDR3nt: TGTGCCAGCAGGCCGGTCTGGGGTGGGGAGCAGTACTTC; CDR3aa: CASRPVWGGEQYF
j_gene: TRBJ1-1; d_gene: .; v_gene: TRBV5-1; abundance: .; CDR3nt: TGCGCCAGCAGCTTGGGATCAGCAAACACTGAAGCTTTCTTT; CDR3aa: CASSLGSANTEAFF
j_gene: TRBJ2-6; d_gene: .; v_gene: TRBV19; abundance: .; CDR3nt: TGTGCCAGTAGTATATCAAGCTCTGGGGCCAACGTCCTGACTTTC; CDR3aa: CASSISSSGANVLTF